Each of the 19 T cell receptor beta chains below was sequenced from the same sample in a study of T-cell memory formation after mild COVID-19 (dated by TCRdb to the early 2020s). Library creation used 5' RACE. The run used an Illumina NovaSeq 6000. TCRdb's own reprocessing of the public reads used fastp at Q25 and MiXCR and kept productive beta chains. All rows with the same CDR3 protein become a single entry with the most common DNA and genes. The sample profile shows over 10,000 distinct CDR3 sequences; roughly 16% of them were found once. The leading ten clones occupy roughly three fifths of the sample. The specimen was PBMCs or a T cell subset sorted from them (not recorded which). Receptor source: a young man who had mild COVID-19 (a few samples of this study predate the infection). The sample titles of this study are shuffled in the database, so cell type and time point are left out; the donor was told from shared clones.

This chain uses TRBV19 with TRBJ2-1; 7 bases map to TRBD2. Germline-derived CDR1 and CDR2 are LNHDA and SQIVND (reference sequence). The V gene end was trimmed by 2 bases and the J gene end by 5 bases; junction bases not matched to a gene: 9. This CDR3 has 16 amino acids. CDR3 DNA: TGTGCCAGTAGTATAACCCCGAGCGGGGCGAACAATGAGCAGTTCTTC. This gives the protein CASSITPSGANNEQFF.

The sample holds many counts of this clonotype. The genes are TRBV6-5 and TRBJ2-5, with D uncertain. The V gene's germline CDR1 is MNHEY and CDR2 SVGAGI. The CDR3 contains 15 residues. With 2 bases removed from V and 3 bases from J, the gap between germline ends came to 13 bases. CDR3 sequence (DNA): TGTGCCAGCAGTTACGTGAAGGGTGGGGAAGAGACCCAGTACTTC. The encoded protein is CASSYVKGGEETQYF.

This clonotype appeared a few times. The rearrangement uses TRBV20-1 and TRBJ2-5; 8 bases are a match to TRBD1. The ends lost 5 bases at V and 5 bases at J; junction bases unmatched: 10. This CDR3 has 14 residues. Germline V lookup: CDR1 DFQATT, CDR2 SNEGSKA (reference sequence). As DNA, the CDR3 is TGCAGTGCTTCTTCTCGACAGGGGAGCGAGACCCAGTACTTC. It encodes CSASSRQGSETQYF.

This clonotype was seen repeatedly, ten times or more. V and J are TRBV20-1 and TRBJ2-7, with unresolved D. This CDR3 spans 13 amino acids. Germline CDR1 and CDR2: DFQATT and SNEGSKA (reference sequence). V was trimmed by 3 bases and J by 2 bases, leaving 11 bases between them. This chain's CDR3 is CSARLGHAYEQYF. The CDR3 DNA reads TGCAGTGCTAGGCTGGGCCATGCCTACGAGCAGTACTTC.

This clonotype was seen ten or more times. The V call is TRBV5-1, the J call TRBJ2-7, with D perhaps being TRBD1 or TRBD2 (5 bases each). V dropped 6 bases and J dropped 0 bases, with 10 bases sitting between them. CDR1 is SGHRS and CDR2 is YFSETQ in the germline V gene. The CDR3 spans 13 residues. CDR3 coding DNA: TGCGCCAGCACGTGGGGGACCTCCTACGAGCAGTACTTC. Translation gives CASTWGTSYEQYF.

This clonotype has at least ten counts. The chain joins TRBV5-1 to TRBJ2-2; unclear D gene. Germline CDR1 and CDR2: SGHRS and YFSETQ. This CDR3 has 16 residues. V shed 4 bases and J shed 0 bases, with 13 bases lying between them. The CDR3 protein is CASSTTLGTNTGELFF. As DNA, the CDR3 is TGCGCCAGCAGCACCACCCTAGGGACGAACACCGGGGAGCTGTTTTTT.

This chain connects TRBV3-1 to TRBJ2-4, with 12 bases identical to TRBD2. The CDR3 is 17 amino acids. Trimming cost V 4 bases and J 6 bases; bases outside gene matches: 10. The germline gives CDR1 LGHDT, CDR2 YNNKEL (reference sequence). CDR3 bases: TGTGCCAGCAGCCGAGATGGACTAGCGGGGAGGGGAAACATTCAGTACTTC. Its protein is CASSRDGLAGRGNIQYF.

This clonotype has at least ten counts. DNA of the CDR3: TGTGCCAGCAGTAGAACCTGGGGGGATACGCAGTATTTT. Encoded protein: CASSRTWGDTQYF. This chain uses TRBV6-1 with TRBJ2-3; D may match TRBD1 or TRBD2 (5 bases each). The germline V and J ends were trimmed by 5 bases and 6 bases, with 12 bases remaining between them. The CDR3 spans 13 residues. Germline values: CDR1 MNHNS, CDR2 SASEGT.

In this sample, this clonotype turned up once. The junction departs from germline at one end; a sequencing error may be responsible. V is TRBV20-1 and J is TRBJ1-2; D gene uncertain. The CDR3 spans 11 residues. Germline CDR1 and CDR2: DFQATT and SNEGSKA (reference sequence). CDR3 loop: CSAADNSGYTF. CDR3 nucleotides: TGCAGTGCTGCAGACAACTCTGGCTACACCTTC.

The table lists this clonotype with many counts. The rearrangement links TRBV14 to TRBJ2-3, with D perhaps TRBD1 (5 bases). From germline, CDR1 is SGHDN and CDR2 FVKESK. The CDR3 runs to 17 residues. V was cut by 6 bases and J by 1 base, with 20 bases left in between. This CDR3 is CASSFDDSPAGTDTQYF. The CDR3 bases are TGTGCCAGCAGTTTCGACGACAGCCCCGCTGGCACAGATACGCAGTATTTT.

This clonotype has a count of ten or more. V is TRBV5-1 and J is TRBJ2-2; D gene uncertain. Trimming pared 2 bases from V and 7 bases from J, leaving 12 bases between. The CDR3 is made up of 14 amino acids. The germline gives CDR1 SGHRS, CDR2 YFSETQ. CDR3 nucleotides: TGCGCCAGCAGCTTCATCTCGGACCTCGGGGAGCTGTTTTTT. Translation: CASSFISDLGELFF.

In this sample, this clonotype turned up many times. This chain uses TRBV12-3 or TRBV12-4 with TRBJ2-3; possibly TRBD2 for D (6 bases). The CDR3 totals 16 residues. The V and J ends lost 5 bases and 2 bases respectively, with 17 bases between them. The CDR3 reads CASSRPWGDLTDTQYF. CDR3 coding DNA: TGTGCCAGCAGTCGCCCTTGGGGGGACCTCACAGATACGCAGTATTTT.

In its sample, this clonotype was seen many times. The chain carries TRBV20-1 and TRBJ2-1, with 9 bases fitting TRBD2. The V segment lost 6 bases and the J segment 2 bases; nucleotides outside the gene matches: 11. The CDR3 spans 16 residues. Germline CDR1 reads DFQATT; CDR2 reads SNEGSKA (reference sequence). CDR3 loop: CSAQGRRGGPYNEQFF. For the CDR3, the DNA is TGCAGTGCCCAAGGACGGCGGGGGGGTCCCTACAATGAGCAGTTCTTC.

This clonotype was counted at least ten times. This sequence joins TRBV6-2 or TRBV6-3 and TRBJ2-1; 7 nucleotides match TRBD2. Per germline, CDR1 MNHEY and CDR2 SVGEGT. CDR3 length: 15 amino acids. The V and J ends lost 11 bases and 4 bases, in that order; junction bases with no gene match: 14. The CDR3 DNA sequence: TGTGCCGCAAGCGCGGGGCTAGCGGAATACAATGAGCAGTTCTTC. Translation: CAASAGLAEYNEQFF.

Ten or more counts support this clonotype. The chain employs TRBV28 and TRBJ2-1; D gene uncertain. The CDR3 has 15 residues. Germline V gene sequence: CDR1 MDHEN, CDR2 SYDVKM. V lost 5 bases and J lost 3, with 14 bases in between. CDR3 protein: CASSTDPPFYNEQFF. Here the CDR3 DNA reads TGTGCCAGCAGTACAGATCCCCCGTTCTACAATGAGCAGTTCTTC. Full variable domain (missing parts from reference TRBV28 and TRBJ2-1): DVKVTQSSRYLVKRTGEKVFLECVQDMDHENMFWYRQDPGLGLRLIYFSYDVKMKEKGDIPEGYSVSREKKERFSLILESASTNQTSMYLCASSTDPPFYNEQFFGPGTRLTVL.

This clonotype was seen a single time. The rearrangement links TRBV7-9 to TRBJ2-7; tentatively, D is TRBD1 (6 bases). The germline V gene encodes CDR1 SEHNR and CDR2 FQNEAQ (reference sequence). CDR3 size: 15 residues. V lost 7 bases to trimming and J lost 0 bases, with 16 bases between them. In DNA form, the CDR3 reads TGTGCCAGCAAAGGTCTGAAGGGGGACTCCTACGAGCAGTACTTC. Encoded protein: CASKGLKGDSYEQYF.

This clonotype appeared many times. The CDR3 DNA follows: TGTGCCAGTAGTATGGATGAGGCAACTCCGGACAGGAACTACAATGAGCAGTTCTTC. The encoded protein is CASSMDEATPDRNYNEQFF. The chain has TRBV19 and TRBJ2-1; 7 bases map to TRBD1. With V trimmed by 3 bases and J by 3 bases, 17 bases remained unmatched. Looked up from germline, CDR1 is LNHDA and CDR2 is SQIVND (reference sequence). The CDR3 length is 19 residues.

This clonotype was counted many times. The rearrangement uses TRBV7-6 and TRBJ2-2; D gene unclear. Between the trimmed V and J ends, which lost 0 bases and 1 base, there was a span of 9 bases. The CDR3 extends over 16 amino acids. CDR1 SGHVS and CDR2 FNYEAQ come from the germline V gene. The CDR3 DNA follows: TGTGCCAGCAGCTTAGCGTGGGCCGGGAACACCGGGGAGCTGTTTTTT. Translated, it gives CASSLAWAGNTGELFF.

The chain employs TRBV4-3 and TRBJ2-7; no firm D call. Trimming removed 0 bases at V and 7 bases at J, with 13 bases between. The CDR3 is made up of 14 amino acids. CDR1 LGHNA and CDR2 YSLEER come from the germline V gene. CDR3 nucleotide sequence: TGCGCCAGCAGCCAAGACCCAGCCGGTAGGGAGCAGTACTTC. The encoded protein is CASSQDPAGREQYF.